A single sample is the source of the 21 T cell receptor beta chains below, sequenced in a study of chronic HIV infection and antiretroviral therapy. TCRdb fed the 5' RACE reads into MiXCR, producing one record per CDR3 protein. The data hold 45,000 to 55,000 distinct CDR3 sequences, with approximately 20% observed a single time. Sequenced material: peripheral blood. The receptors come from an adult who had HIV and had not received antiretroviral therapy, or was an uninfected healthy control (not recorded which).

Only a few counts were recorded for this clonotype. Written as DNA, the CDR3 is TGCAGCGTTGAAATAGGACTCGGGACTAGCGGGAAAGATACGCAGTATTTT. Amino acid sequence: CSVEIGLGTSGKDTQYF. This chain connects TRBV29-1 to TRBJ2-3, with 13 positions matching TRBD2. Germline V gene data show CDR1 as SQVTM and CDR2 as ANQGSEA. This CDR3 contains 17 residues. The V gene end was trimmed by 2 bases and the J gene end by 5 bases; junction bases not matched to a gene: 10.

The CDR3 is CASSPAPGNTEAFF. The DNA of the CDR3 is TGTGCCAGCAGTCCCGCCCCGGGTAACACTGAAGCTTTCTTT. This chain links TRBV28 with TRBJ1-1; D remains unclear. V lost 5 bases, J lost 2 bases, and 12 bases lay in between. The CDR3 is 14 amino acids. Germline CDR1 reads MDHEN; CDR2 reads SYDVKM.

The V and J genes are TRBV30 and TRBJ2-7; no firm D call. Per the germline V gene, CDR1 is GTSNPN and CDR2 is SVGIG (reference sequence). V shed 0 bases and J shed 0 bases, with 12 bases lying between them. The CDR3 consists of 15 residues. In DNA form, the CDR3 reads TGTGCCTGGAGTGTAGGCACTGACAACTCCTACGAGCAGTACTTC. It translates to CAWSVGTDNSYEQYF.

This clonotype was seen more than once but under ten times. V usage is TRBV29-1 and J usage is TRBJ2-6; D not resolved. Trimming cost V 5 bases and J 0 bases, with 17 bases left between them. The CDR3 extends over 17 amino acids. Germline CDR1 is SQVTM and CDR2 is ANQGSEA. CDR3: CSVSESSGYSGANVLTF. The CDR3 nucleotides read TGCAGCGTTTCCGAGTCCAGTGGGTACTCTGGGGCCAACGTCCTGACTTTC.

V is TRBV30 and J is TRBJ1-2; D gene ambiguous. The germline gives CDR1 GTSNPN, CDR2 SVGIG (reference sequence). With 1 base removed from V and 10 bases from J, the gap between germline ends came to 19 bases. The CDR3 runs 14 residues. CDR3 nucleotide sequence: TGTGCCTGGAGTGCTACCGGATTGGCTGGTGACTACACCTTC. Translated: CAWSATGLAGDYTF.

This clonotype appeared a few times. The chain recombines TRBV5-4 with TRBJ2-1; possibly TRBD1 or TRBD2 for D (6 bases each). The V gene's germline CDR1 is SGHNT and CDR2 YYREEE (reference sequence). This CDR3 is built from 16 residues. Trimming stripped 4 bases from V and 3 bases from J, with 17 bases between. Here the CDR3 reads CASSIPPGGGYNEQFF. CDR3 DNA: TGTGCCAGCAGCATCCCCCCCGGGGGCGGCTACAATGAGCAGTTCTTC.

The V call is TRBV9, the J call TRBJ1-5; TRBD1 matches 7 bases. Unmatched junction bases numbered 2, after V lost 0 bases and J lost 2 bases. The germline V gene encodes CDR1 SGDLS and CDR2 YYNGEE. CDR3 length equals 15 residues. The CDR3 DNA is TGTGCCAGCAGCGTAGAGGGGGCCGGCAATCAGCCCCAGCATTTT. It is translated as CASSVEGAGNQPQHF.

In nucleotides, the CDR3 is TGCGCCAGCAGCTGGAACACAGATACGCAGTATTTT. Its protein product is CASSWNTDTQYF. The chain uses TRBV5-1 and TRBJ2-3; D is unresolved. V shed 3 bases and J shed 2 bases, with 4 bases lying between them. The CDR3 extends over 12 amino acids. Germline loops: CDR1 SGHRS, CDR2 YFSETQ.

The chain employs TRBV7-9 and TRBJ2-3; weak D call: TRBD1 (6 bases). V was cut by 2 bases and J by 3 bases, with 15 bases left in between. This CDR3 comprises 16 residues. Germline CDR1 and CDR2: SEHNR and FQNEAQ (reference sequence). CDR3 nucleotide sequence: TGTGCCAGCAGCTTACTGGGGGCACTTCGGACAGATACGCAGTATTTT. Translated: CASSLLGALRTDTQYF.

The chain links TRBV29-1 to TRBJ2-1; D remains unclear. CDR1 and CDR2 from the germline V gene are SQVTM and ANQGSEA. V lost 4 bases and J lost 5, with 15 bases in between. This CDR3 has 14 amino acids. The CDR3, as DNA: TGCAGCGTTGTCGAGGACCACCATAACAATGAGCAGTTCTTC. Amino acids: CSVVEDHHNNEQFF.

This clonotype appeared a few times. The chain is built from TRBV20-1 and TRBJ2-3, with TRBD2 matching over 11 bases. Germline CDR1 DFQATT, CDR2 SNEGSKA (reference sequence). V gave up 4 bases and J gave up 6 bases; unmatched junction bases: 12. The CDR3 is 16 amino acids. The CDR3 loop is CSAKPPPSGRWDTQYF. CDR3 bases: TGCAGTGCTAAGCCACCTCCTAGCGGGAGGTGGGATACGCAGTATTTT.

This clonotype has more than one count but fewer than ten. The V and J genes are TRBV2 and TRBJ1-2, with unresolved D. V gave up 7 bases and J gave up 4 bases, with 7 bases separating them. From germline, CDR1 is SNHLY and CDR2 FYNNEI. This CDR3 comprises 11 residues. The CDR3 DNA reads as TGTGCCAGCAACATGGCCTATGGCTACACCTTC. Its translation: CASNMAYGYTF.

This clonotype was observed a handful of times. This chain joins TRBV12-5 and TRBJ2-7; 9 bases are a match to TRBD2. The CDR3 is made up of 14 amino acids. CDR1 and CDR2 from the germline V gene are LGHNT and FRNRAP. J gave up 3 bases and V 1 base, and 1 base lay outside the gene matches. In DNA, the CDR3 is TGTGCTAGTGGTTTGGCTAGCGGGATCTACGAGCAGTACTTC. Translating gives CASGLASGIYEQYF.

This clonotype has just a few counts. This chain links TRBV28 with TRBJ2-7; D unresolved. Germline V gives CDR1 MDHEN, CDR2 SYDVKM. The germline V and J ends were trimmed by 2 bases and 7 bases, with 12 bases remaining between them. The CDR3 has 13 amino acids. CDR3 loop: CASSLGKGREQYF. The CDR3 region has the DNA TGTGCCAGCAGTTTAGGGAAGGGCAGGGAGCAGTACTTC.

The chain joins TRBV28 to TRBJ2-3; D tentatively reads TRBD1 or TRBD2 (6 bases each). V was trimmed by 2 bases and J by 3 bases, leaving 12 bases between them. This CDR3 contains 15 residues. The germline gives CDR1 MDHEN, CDR2 SYDVKM. The CDR3, as DNA: TGTGCCAGCAGTTTACCGGGGGCAGGGACAGATACGCAGTATTTT. Its translation is CASSLPGAGTDTQYF.

CDR3 sequence reads: CASSSNSGRGETQYF. CDR3 nucleotide sequence: TGTGCCAGCAGTTCAAATAGCGGGAGAGGAGAGACCCAGTACTTC. The chain joins TRBV12-3 or TRBV12-4 to TRBJ2-5; TRBD2 matches at 9 bases. V trimming: 4 bases; J trimming: 4 bases; junction bases outside the gene matches: 7. CDR3 length equals 15 residues.

This chain connects TRBV28 to TRBJ2-7, with D tentatively TRBD1 (6 bases). Germline loops: CDR1 MDHEN, CDR2 SYDVKM. This CDR3 is built from 15 residues. V shed 6 bases and J shed 2 bases, with 17 bases lying between them. CDR3 DNA sequence: TGTGCCAGCAGCCCATTGGGGGCAGGGCCCTACGAGCAGTACTTC. Protein sequence: CASSPLGAGPYEQYF.

Only a few counts were recorded for this clonotype. The rearrangement joins TRBV4-1 to TRBJ1-6; the D is unclear. Trimming shortened V by 0 bases and J by 8 bases, and 14 bases separated the two germline ends. The CDR3 has 16 residues. Germline assignment: CDR1 MGHRA and CDR2 YSYEKL. CDR3 amino acids: CASSQDLGSRYSPLHF. The DNA for the CDR3 is TGCGCCAGCAGCCAAGATTTGGGGTCTCGATATTCACCCCTCCACTTT.

This clonotype was observed a few times. The chain couples TRBV29-1 to TRBJ2-3; 10 nucleotides agree with TRBD2. After removal of 6 bases from V and 1 base from J, the junction contained 4 bases not matched to a gene. The CDR3 contains 14 residues. CDR1 is SQVTM, CDR2 ANQGSEA, per germline. As DNA, the CDR3 is TGCAGCGTCGCCGGGACTAGCGGCACAGATACGCAGTATTTT. This sequence encodes CSVAGTSGTDTQYF.

V is TRBV28 and J is TRBJ2-2, with 7 bases matching TRBD1. The CDR3 length is 15 residues. Germline-derived CDR1 and CDR2 are MDHEN and SYDVKM. Trimming cost V 9 bases and J 5 bases; bases outside gene matches: 12. The CDR3 DNA reads TGTGCCAGTCTGCCTACAGGGGCGCTAACCGGGGAGCTGTTTTTT. It is translated as CASLPTGALTGELFF.

This clonotype was picked up a small number of times. The chain employs TRBV5-1 and TRBJ2-7; tentatively, D is TRBD1 or TRBD2 (5 bases each). V was cut by 3 bases and J by 6 bases, with 19 bases left in between. This CDR3 contains 15 residues. Germline V gives CDR1 SGHRS, CDR2 YFSETQ. The CDR3 DNA reads as TGCGCCAGCAGCTGGACGCTGGAGAGGGGAAGCGAGCAGTACTTC. It codes for CASSWTLERGSEQYF. Variable domain in full (rest from reference TRBV5-1 and TRBJ2-7): KAGVTQTPRYLIKTRGQQVTLSCSPISGHRSVSWYQQTPGQGLQFLFEYFSETQRNKGNFPGRFSGRQFSNSRSEMNVSTLELGDSALYLCASSWTLERGSEQYFGPGTRLTVT.